The clone carrying this T cell receptor beta chain was counted only a few times. Its antigen is still unknown. These data are taken from a study of T cell repertoires in cytomegalovirus infection. The overall study: Both a matching HLA type and CMV infection were indicated by public TCR beta signatures. Study-wide points: What dominated the ex vivo response were HLA-C-restricted CMV-specific TCR beta clonotypes. Identification of carriers of CMV plus the relevant HLA was achieved through cumulative public TCR beta family frequency.

V dropped 2 bases and J dropped 7 bases, with 11 bases sitting between them. The CDR3 sequence is 14 residues long. CDR1 and CDR2 from the germline V gene are SGHTA and FQGNSA. In TCRdb, the reads were re-called with MiXCR into one record per CDR3 protein. The sample has roughly 720,000 distinct CDR3 sequences; roughly 35% are singletons. This chain uses TRBV7-2 with TRBJ2-2; D call uncertain. Sequenced material: PBMCs. The sequence was collected from a human donor in good health (CMV status not recorded). Some clones in this sample may be carry-over from other donors' samples. DNA of the CDR3: TGTGCCAGCAGCTTAAGTAGCTATGGCGGGGAGCTGTTTTTT. This sequence encodes CASSLSSYGGELFF.